A single sample is the source of the 21 T cell receptor beta chains below, sequenced in a study of long-term antiretroviral therapy in people with HIV. With survey level as its setting, the immunoSEQ assay was v3.0. Generated by immunoSEQ multiplex PCR, the TCRdb table keeps only in-frame clones and is missing some. Of about 12,000 clones listed, about 81% are singletons. Material: unsorted PBMCs, obtained about 7.9 years after starting antiretroviral therapy. These receptors originate from a middle-aged man with HIV.

The chain is built from TRBV7-9 and TRBJ1-1; D call uncertain. The CDR3 has 11 amino acids. The ends were cut back, 5 bases at V and 4 bases at J, with 5 bases in the middle. CDR1 and CDR2 (germline): SEHNR, FQNEAQ (reference sequence). The CDR3 loop is CASSLRTEAFF. DNA of the CDR3: TGTGCCAGCAGCCTCCGCACTGAAGCTTTCTTT.

This chain uses TRBV5-5 with TRBJ1-1, with D hard to call. The germline V gene encodes CDR1 SGHKS and CDR2 YYEKEE (reference sequence). The CDR3 totals 15 residues. The V gene lost 0 bases and the J gene lost 1 base, with 10 bases spanning the gap. CDR3 DNA: TGTGCCAGCAGCTTGGCCGAGGGTTCGAACACTGAAGCTTTCTTT. This translates into CASSLAEGSNTEAFF.

This chain connects TRBV5-6 to TRBJ2-1, with D tentatively TRBD1 or TRBD2 (6 bases each). V was clipped by 4 bases and J by 5 bases, with 13 bases between them. The CDR3 runs to 14 residues. CDR1 is SGHDT, CDR2 YYEEEE, per germline. CDR3 in DNA: TGTGCCAGCAGCCTCGTCGGGGGCCACAATGAGCAGTTCTTC. Translating gives CASSLVGGHNEQFF.

V gene TRBV30 combines with J gene TRBJ1-1; D unresolved. Germline V gene data show CDR1 as GTSNPN and CDR2 as SVGIG (reference sequence). V was clipped by 2 bases and J by 6 bases, with 10 bases between them. The CDR3 has 12 amino acids. The CDR3 reads CAWSQANAEAFF. The CDR3 region has the DNA TGTGCCTGGAGTCAAGCTAACGCTGAAGCTTTCTTT.

This clone appeared a few times. The rearrangement links TRBV6-1 to TRBJ1-6, with D perhaps matching TRBD1 (5 bases). The V gene lost 3 bases and the J gene lost 10 bases, with 13 bases spanning the gap. The CDR3 runs to 14 residues. From germline, CDR1 is MNHNS and CDR2 SASEGT. For the CDR3, the DNA is TGTGCCAGCAGTGATTTGGGGGGGAGGTCACCCCTCCACTTT. Translation: CASSDLGGRSPLHF.

The J gene is TRBJ1-2, the V gene TRBV15, with D possibly being TRBD1 (6 bases). The CDR3 is made up of 14 amino acids. Trimming removed 2 bases from V and 5 bases from J, with 12 bases in between. The V gene's germline CDR1 is LNHNV and CDR2 YYDKDF (reference sequence). CDR3 region: CATSRTRTDYGYTF. The DNA for the CDR3 is TGTGCCACCAGCAGAACACGGACAGATTATGGCTACACCTTC.

The chain has TRBV28 and TRBJ1-2; no clear D gene. Germline V gene data show CDR1 as MDHEN and CDR2 as SYDVKM. The CDR3 is 18 residues long. V was trimmed by 5 bases and J by 0 bases, leaving 22 bases between them. CDR3 residues: CASSPTTNFDFANYGYTF. DNA of the CDR3: TGTGCCAGCAGTCCCACAACAAACTTCGACTTTGCTAACTATGGCTACACCTTC.

The rearrangement uses TRBV5-6 and TRBJ2-3, with D hard to call. Germline CDR1 and CDR2: SGHDT and YYEEEE. Trimming cost V 0 bases and J 2 bases, with 10 bases left between them. This CDR3 spans 15 amino acids. CDR3: CASSLVQAFTDTQYF. The CDR3 DNA is TGTGCCAGCAGCTTGGTGCAGGCTTTCACAGATACGCAGTATTTT.

This chain links TRBV5-8 with TRBJ1-2; D gene ambiguous. V was trimmed by 3 bases and J by 7 bases, leaving 10 bases between them. The CDR3 sequence is 12 residues long. Germline loops: CDR1 SGHTS, CDR2 YDEGEE. The CDR3 is CASSSMERGYTF. The DNA for the CDR3 is TGTGCCAGCAGCTCGATGGAGCGTGGCTACACCTTC. Full variable domain (rest looked up from reference TRBV5-8 and TRBJ1-2): EAGVTQSPTHLIKTRGQQATLRCSPISGHTSVYWYQQALGLGLQFLLWYDEGEERNRGNFPPRFSGRQFPNYSSELNVNALELEDSALYLCASSSMERGYTFGSGTRLTVV.

This rearrangement joins TRBV7-9 to TRBJ1-2, with D unclear. V lost 0 bases to trimming and J lost 1 base, with 3 bases between them. The V gene's germline CDR1 is SEHNR and CDR2 FQNEAQ (reference sequence). The CDR3 contains 13 residues. The CDR3 bases are TGTGCCAGCAGCTTAGCTTTTAACTATGGCTACACCTTC. It yields the protein CASSLAFNYGYTF.

The chain links TRBV7-7 to TRBJ2-5, with 12 bases matching TRBD2. V was clipped by 5 bases and J by 1 base; unmatched bases: 14. The CDR3 covers 19 residues. Per germline, CDR1 SSHAT and CDR2 FNYEAQ (reference sequence). The CDR3 DNA sequence: TGTGCCAGCAGCCCATATTGGGGGCTAGCGGGGGGGCTCCAAGAGACCCAGTACTTC. This sequence encodes CASSPYWGLAGGLQETQYF.

The chain recombines TRBV11-3 with TRBJ1-1, with D tentatively TRBD1 (6 bases). The V end was cut by 4 bases, the J end by 1 base, with 13 bases between. The CDR3 contains 15 residues. CDR1 is SGHNT, CDR2 YENEEA, per germline. CDR3 protein: CASSSSGTPNTEAFF. The CDR3 DNA sequence: TGTGCCAGCAGCTCCTCCGGGACACCGAACACTGAAGCTTTCTTT.

This clone was found once. The chain uses TRBV4-1 and TRBJ2-1; TRBD1 might be the D (5 bases). Between the trimmed V and J ends, which lost 4 bases and 0 bases, there was a span of 16 bases. Per the germline V gene, CDR1 is MGHRA and CDR2 is YSYEKL. The CDR3 totals 17 residues. CDR3 protein: CASSPGIRGRSYNEQFF. The CDR3 nucleotides are TGCGCCAGCAGCCCTGGGATAAGGGGCCGCTCCTACAATGAGCAGTTCTTC.

This sequence joins TRBV19 and TRBJ1-2; D not resolved. V dropped 8 bases and J dropped 1 base, with 8 bases sitting between them. The germline V gene encodes CDR1 LNHDA and CDR2 SQIVND (reference sequence). This CDR3 is 12 amino acids long. The CDR3 loop reads CASRYGNYGYTF. CDR3 in DNA: TGTGCCAGTCGATATGGTAACTATGGCTACACCTTC.

Notes on this clone: Additional DNA sequences in this sample encode the identical CDR3. This chain joins TRBV7-9 and TRBJ1-1, with D unresolved. Germline-derived CDR1 and CDR2 are SEHNR and FQNEAQ (reference sequence). Trimming pared 2 bases from V and 0 bases from J, leaving 4 bases between. The CDR3 has 13 amino acids. The CDR3: CASSLTVNTEAFF. The CDR3 DNA reads TGTGCCAGCAGCTTAACAGTGAACACTGAAGCTTTCTTT.

The chain joins TRBV7-9 to TRBJ2-4; 10 bases align to TRBD2. The CDR3 contains 17 residues. The trim removed 5 bases at V and 0 bases at J, leaving 7 bases unmatched. Per germline, CDR1 SEHNR and CDR2 FQNEAQ (reference sequence). CDR3 residues: CASSPSLAGEAKNIQYF. DNA for the CDR3: TGTGCCAGCAGCCCCTCCCTAGCGGGGGAAGCCAAAAACATTCAGTACTTC.

The V and J genes are TRBV5-4 and TRBJ2-1, with D hard to call. With 0 bases removed from V and 5 bases from J, the gap between germline ends came to 3 bases. The germline V gene encodes CDR1 SGHNT and CDR2 YYREEE (reference sequence). The CDR3 has 12 residues. CDR3: CASSLADNEQFF. The CDR3 coding sequence is TGTGCCAGCAGCTTGGCCGACAATGAGCAGTTCTTC.

This chain joins TRBV27 and TRBJ2-7; D could derive from TRBD1 or TRBD2 (5 bases each). CDR1 and CDR2 (germline): MNHEY, SMNVEV (reference sequence). Between the trimmed V and J ends, which lost 0 bases and 2 bases, there was a span of 14 bases. This CDR3 is built from 16 residues. CDR3 nucleotides: TGTGCCAGCAGTTTATCCCTCGGGACGCTCGCCTACGAGCAGTACTTC. This translates into CASSLSLGTLAYEQYF.

The chain is built from TRBV5-1 and TRBJ2-7, with 9 positions matching TRBD1. V shed 7 bases, J shed 6 bases, and the junction held 8 bases outside the gene matches. The CDR3 extends over 13 amino acids. Germline V lookup: CDR1 SGHRS, CDR2 YFSETQ. For the CDR3, the DNA is TGCGCCAGCGGACCGGGACAGGGTTTCGAGCAGTACTTC. Protein sequence: CASGPGQGFEQYF.

The chain joins TRBV2 to TRBJ2-7; 9 nucleotides agree with TRBD1. The V segment lost 4 bases and the J segment 3 bases; nucleotides outside the gene matches: 7. Germline lookup yields CDR1 SNHLY and CDR2 FYNNEI. There are 15 residues in the CDR3. Here the CDR3 DNA reads TGTGCCAGCAGTGGGACGGGACAGGGAAACTACGAGCAGTACTTC. This gives the protein CASSGTGQGNYEQYF. The variable domain in full, with the rest retrieved from reference TRBV2 and TRBJ2-7, is EPEVTQTPSHQVTQMGQEVILRCVPISNHLYFYWYRQILGQKVEFLVSFYNNEISEKSEIFDDQFSVERPDGSNFTLKIRSTKLEDSAMYFCASSGTGQGNYEQYFGPGTRLTVT.

The chain is built from TRBV2 and TRBJ1-1; D might be TRBD1 (6 bases). The germline V gene encodes CDR1 SNHLY and CDR2 FYNNEI. The CDR3 loop spans 16 amino acids. The V gene lost 3 bases and the J gene lost 5 bases, with 19 bases spanning the gap. For the CDR3, the DNA is TGTGCCAGCAGTGAGGCTTCATTTACAGGGTTAACTGAAGCTTTCTTT. As protein: CASSEASFTGLTEAFF.